The clone carrying this T cell receptor (beta chain) was detected only a few times. Antigen unknown. Sequencing relied on a cDNA template that was reverse transcribed from extracted RNA. Produced via immunoSEQ multiplex PCR; TCRdb's table is partial and in-frame only. Among about 190,000 clones listed, 60% to 70% were seen once. These data are taken from a study of CD8+ T cells in alopecia areata. Across the study: A regimen of oral tofacitinib, 5 to 10 mg twice daily, was given to treated patients. Notes on the study in general: Scalp clonality and expanded CD8+ clones among the top 100 were significantly decreased by tofacitinib. Uncertainty remains about how baseline CD8+ expansion links to response, with one nonresponder.

Treatment denoted: oral pan-JAK inhibitor, 5-10 mg twice daily. The investigators collected lesional scalp punch biopsies and peripheral blood from alopecia areata patients. The CDR3 extends over 11 amino acids. Trimming removed 3 bases at V and 7 bases at J, with 7 bases between. The V gene's germline CDR1 is SQVTM and CDR2 ANQGSEA. The specimen comprised CD4+ T cells sorted from blood, sampled at week 4, from a patient treated with tofacitinib. The sequence derives from a human donor with alopecia areata. The V call is TRBV29-1, the J call TRBJ2-1; D ambiguous. The CDR3 DNA sequence: TGCAGCGTTGACTGGGTAAATGAGCAGTTCTTC. It translates to CSVDWVNEQFF.